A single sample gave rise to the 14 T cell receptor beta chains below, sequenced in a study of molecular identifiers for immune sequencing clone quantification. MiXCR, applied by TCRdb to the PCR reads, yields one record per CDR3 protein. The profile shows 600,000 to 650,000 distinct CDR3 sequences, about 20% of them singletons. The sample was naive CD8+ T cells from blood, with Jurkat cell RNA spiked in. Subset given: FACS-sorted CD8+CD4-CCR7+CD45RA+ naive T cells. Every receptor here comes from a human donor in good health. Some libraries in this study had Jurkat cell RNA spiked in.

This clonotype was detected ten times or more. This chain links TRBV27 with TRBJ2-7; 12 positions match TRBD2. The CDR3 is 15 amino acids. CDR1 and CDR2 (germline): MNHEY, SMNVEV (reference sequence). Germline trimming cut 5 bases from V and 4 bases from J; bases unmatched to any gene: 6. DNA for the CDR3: TGTGCCAGCAGTCCAGCACTAGCGGGAGGTTACGAGCAGTACTTC. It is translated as CASSPALAGGYEQYF.

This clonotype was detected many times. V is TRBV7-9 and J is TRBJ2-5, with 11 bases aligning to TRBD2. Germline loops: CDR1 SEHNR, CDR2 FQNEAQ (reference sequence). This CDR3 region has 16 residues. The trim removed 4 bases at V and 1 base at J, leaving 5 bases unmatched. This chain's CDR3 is CASSSQLAGGQETQYF. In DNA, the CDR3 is TGTGCCAGCAGCTCCCAGCTAGCGGGGGGCCAAGAGACCCAGTACTTC.

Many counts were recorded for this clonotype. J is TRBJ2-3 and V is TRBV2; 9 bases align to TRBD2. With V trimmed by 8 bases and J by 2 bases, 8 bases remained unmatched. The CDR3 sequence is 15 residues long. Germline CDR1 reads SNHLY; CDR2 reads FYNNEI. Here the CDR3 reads CASGSLAGFTDTQYF. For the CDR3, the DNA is TGTGCCAGCGGGTCGCTAGCGGGGTTCACAGATACGCAGTATTTT.

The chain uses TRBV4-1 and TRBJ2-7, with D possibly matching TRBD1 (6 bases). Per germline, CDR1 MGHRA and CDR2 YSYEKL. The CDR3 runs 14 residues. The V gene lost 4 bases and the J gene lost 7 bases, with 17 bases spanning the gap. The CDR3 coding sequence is TGCGCCAGCAGCCGCGAACCCAGGGGTGAAGAGCAGTACTTC. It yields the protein CASSREPRGEEQYF.

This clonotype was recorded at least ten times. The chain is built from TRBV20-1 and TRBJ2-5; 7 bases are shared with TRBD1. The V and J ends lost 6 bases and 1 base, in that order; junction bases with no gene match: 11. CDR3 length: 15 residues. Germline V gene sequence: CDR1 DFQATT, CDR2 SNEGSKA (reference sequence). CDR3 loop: CSAETGTDVQETQYF. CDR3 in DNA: TGCAGTGCAGAAACCGGGACAGATGTCCAAGAGACCCAGTACTTC.

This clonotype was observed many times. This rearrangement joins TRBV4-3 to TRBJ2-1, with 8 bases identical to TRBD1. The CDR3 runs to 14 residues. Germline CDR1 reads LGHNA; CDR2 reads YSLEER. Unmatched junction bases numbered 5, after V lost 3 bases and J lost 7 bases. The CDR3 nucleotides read TGCGCCAGCAGCCAGGACAGGGTAGCGAATGAGCAGTTCTTC. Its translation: CASSQDRVANEQFF.

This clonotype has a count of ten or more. Here the CDR3 DNA reads TGTGCCAGCAGCTTAGTGGGACAGGGTATATCGTTCTACACCTTC. The encoded protein is CASSLVGQGISFYTF. The chain links TRBV7-9 to TRBJ1-2; 9 nucleotides match TRBD1. This CDR3 is 15 amino acids long. The V segment lost 1 base and the J segment 10 bases; nucleotides outside the gene matches: 10. Germline V lookup: CDR1 SEHNR, CDR2 FQNEAQ (reference sequence).

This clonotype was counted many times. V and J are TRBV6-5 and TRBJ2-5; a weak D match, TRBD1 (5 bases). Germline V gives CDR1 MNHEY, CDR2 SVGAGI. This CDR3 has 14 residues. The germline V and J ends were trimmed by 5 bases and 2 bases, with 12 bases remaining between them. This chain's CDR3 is CASSADRAQETQYF. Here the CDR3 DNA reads TGTGCCAGCAGTGCTGACAGAGCTCAAGAGACCCAGTACTTC.

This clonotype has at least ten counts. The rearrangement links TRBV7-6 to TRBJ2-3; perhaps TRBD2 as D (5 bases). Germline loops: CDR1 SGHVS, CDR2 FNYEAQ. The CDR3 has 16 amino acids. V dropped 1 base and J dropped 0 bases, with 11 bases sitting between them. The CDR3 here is CASSLVLAPSTDTQYF. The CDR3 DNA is TGTGCCAGCAGCTTAGTGTTAGCGCCAAGCACAGATACGCAGTATTTT.

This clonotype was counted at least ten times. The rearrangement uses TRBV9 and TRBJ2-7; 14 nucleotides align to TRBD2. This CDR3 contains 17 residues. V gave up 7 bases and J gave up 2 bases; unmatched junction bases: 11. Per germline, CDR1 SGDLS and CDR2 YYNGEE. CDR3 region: CASGPGTSGRRTYEQYF. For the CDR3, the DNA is TGTGCCAGCGGGCCTGGGACTAGCGGGAGAAGAACCTACGAGCAGTACTTC.

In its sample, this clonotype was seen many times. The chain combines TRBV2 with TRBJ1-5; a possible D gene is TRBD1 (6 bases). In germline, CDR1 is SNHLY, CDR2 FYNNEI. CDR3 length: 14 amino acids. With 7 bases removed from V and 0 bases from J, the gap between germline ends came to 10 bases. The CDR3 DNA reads TGTGCCAGCAAGGCAGGGGATAGCAATCAGCCCCAGCATTTT. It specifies CASKAGDSNQPQHF.

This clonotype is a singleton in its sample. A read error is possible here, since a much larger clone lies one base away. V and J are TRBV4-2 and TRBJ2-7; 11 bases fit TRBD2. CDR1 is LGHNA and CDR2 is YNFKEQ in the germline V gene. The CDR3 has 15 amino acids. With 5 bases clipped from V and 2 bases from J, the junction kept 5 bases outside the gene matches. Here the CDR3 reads CASSNTSGGTYEQYF. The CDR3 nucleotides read TGTGCCAGCAGCAACACTAGCGGGGGAACCTACGAGCAGTACTTC.

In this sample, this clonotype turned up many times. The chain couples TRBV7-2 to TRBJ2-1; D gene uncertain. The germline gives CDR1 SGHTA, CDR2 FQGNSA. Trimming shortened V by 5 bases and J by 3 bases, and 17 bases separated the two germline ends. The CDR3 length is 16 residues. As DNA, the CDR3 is TGTGCCAGCAGCAGCTCCGTCGCGGTACTCTACAATGAGCAGTTCTTC. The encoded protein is CASSSSVAVLYNEQFF.

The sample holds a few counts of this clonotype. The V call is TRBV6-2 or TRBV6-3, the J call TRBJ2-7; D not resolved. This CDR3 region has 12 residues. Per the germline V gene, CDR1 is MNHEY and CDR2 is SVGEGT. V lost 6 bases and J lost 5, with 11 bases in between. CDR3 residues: CASSWFMDEQYF. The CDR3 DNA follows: TGTGCCAGCAGCTGGTTCATGGACGAGCAGTACTTC.